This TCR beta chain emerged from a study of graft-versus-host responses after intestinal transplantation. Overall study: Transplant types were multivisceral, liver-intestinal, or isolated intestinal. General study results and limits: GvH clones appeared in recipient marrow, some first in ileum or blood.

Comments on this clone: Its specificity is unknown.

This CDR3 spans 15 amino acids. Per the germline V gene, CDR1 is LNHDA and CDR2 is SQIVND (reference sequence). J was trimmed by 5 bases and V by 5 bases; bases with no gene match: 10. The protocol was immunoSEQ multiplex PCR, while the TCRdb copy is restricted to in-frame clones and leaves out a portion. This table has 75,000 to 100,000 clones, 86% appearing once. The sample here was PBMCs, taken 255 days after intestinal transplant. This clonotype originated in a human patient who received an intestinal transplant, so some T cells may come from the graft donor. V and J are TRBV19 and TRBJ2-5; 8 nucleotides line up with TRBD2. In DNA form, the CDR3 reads TGTGCCAGTAGTCTCTCGGGACTAGTGTCCGAGACCCAGTACTTC. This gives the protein CASSLSGLVSETQYF.